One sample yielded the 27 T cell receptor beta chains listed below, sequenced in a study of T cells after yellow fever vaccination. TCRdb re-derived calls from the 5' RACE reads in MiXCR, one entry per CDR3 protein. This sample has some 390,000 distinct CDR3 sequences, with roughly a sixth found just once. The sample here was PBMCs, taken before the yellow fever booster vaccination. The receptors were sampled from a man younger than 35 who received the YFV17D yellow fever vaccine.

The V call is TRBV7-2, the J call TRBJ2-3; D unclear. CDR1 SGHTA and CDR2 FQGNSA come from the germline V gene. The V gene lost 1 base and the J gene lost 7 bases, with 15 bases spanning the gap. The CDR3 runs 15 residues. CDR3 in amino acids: CASSLVGSSENTQYF. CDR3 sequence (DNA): TGTGCCAGCAGCTTAGTCGGGTCTAGTGAAAATACGCAGTATTTT.

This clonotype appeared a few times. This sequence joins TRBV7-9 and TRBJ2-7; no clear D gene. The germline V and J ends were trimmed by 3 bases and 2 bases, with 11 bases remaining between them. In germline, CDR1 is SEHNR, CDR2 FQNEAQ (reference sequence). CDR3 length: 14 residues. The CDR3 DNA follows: TGTGCCAGCAGCTTTGTGGGGATCCCCTACGAGCAGTACGTC. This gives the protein CASSFVGIPYEQYV.

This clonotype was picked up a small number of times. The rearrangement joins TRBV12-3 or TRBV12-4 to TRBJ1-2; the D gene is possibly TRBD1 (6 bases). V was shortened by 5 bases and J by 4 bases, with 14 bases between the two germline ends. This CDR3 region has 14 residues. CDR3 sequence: CASSPTGHAYGYTF. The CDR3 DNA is TGTGCCAGCAGTCCTACAGGGCACGCCTATGGCTACACCTTC.

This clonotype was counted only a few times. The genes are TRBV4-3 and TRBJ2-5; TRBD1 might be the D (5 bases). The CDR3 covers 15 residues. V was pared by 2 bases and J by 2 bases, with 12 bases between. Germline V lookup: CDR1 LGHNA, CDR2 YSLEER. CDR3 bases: TGCGCCAGCAGCCAACGTCTGACAGAGCAAGAGACCCAGTACTTC. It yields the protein CASSQRLTEQETQYF.

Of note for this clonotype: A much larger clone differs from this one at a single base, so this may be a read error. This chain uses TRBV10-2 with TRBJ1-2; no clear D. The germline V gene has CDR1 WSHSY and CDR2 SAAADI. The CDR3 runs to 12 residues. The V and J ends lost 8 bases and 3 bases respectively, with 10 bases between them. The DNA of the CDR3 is TGCGCCAGCGGGCGGGATGACTATGGCTACACCTTC. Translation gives CASGRDDYGYTF.

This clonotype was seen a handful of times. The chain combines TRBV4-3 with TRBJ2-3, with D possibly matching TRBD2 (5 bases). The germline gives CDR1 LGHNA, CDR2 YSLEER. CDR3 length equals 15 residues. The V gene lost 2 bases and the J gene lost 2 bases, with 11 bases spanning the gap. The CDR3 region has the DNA TGCGCCAGCAGCCAATACGGGGTTGCCACAGATACGCAGTATTTT. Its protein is CASSQYGVATDTQYF.

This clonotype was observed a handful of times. In nucleotides, the CDR3 is TGTGCCATCAGTGCCGGCAGGGAAGACGAGCAGTACTTC. Its translation: CAISAGREDEQYF. The chain joins TRBV10-3 to TRBJ2-7, with a possible D match to TRBD1 (5 bases). V was pared by 4 bases and J by 5 bases, with 12 bases between. Germline CDR1 is ENHRY and CDR2 is SYGVKD. The CDR3 is 13 amino acids.

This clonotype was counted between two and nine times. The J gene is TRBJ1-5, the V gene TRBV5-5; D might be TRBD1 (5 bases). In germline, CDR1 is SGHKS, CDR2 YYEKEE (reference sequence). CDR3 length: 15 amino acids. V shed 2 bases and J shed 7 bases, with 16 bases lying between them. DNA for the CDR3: TGTGCCAGCAGCTTAGCCCTTTCGAGGGGACAGCCCCAGCATTTT. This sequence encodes CASSLALSRGQPQHF. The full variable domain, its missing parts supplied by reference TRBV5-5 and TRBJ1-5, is DAGVTQSPTHLIKTRGQQVTLRCSPISGHKSVSWYQQVLGQGPQFIFQYYEKEERGRGNFPDRFSARQFPNYSSELNVNALLLGDSALYLCASSLALSRGQPQHFGDGTRLSIL.

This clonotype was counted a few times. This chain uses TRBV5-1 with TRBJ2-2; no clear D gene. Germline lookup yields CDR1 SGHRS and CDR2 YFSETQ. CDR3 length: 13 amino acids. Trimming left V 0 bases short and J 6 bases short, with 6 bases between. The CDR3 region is CASSLDEAGELFF. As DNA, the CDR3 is TGCGCCAGCAGCTTGGATGAGGCCGGGGAGCTGTTTTTT.

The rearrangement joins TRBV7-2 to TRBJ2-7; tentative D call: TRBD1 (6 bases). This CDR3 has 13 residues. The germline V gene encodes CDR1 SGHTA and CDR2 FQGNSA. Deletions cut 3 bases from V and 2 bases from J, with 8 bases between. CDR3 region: CASSLQGPYEQYV. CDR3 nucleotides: TGTGCCAGCAGCTTGCAGGGGCCCTACGAGCAGTACGTC.

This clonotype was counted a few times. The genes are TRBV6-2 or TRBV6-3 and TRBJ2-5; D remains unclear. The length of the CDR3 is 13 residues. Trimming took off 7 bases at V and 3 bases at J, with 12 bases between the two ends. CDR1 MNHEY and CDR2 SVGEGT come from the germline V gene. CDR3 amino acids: CASMQTPKETQYF. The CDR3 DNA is TGTGCCAGCATGCAGACCCCAAAAGAGACCCAGTACTTC.

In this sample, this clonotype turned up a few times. CDR3 in DNA: TGTGCCAGCAGCTTAGCAATGGCAGGGGCGTCTGGCTACACCTTC. Translating it yields CASSLAMAGASGYTF. The chain couples TRBV7-9 to TRBJ1-2, with D possibly TRBD1 on 6 matching bases. Germline values: CDR1 SEHNR, CDR2 FQNEAQ (reference sequence). Trimming removed 0 bases from V and 7 bases from J, with 15 bases in between. CDR3 length equals 15 residues.

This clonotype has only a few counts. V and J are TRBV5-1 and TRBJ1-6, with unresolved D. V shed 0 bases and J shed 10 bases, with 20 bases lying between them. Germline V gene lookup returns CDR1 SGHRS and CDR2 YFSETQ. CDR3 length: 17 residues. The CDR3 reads CASSLAAEGRGRSPLHF. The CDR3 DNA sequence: TGCGCCAGCAGCTTGGCCGCCGAAGGCCGAGGGCGGTCACCCCTCCACTTT.

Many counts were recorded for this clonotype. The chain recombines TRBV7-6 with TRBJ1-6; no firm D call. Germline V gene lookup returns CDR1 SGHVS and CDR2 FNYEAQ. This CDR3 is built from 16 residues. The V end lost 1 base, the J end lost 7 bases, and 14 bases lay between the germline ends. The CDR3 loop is CASSLGSGDENSPLHF. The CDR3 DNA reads TGTGCCAGCAGCTTAGGGTCCGGAGACGAGAATTCACCCCTCCACTTT.

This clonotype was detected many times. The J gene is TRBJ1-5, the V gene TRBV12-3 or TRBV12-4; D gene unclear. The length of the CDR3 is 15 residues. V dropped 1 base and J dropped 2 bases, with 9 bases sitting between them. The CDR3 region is CASSLGSGGNQPQHF. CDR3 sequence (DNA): TGTGCCAGCAGTTTAGGGTCGGGTGGCAATCAGCCCCAGCATTTT.

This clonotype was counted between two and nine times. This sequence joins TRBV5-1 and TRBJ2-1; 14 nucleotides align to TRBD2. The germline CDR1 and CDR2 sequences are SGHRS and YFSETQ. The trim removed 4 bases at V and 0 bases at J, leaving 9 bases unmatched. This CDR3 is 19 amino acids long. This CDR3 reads CASSVLGTSGGLSYNEQFF. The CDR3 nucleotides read TGCGCCAGCAGCGTTCTTGGGACTAGCGGGGGCCTCTCCTACAATGAGCAGTTCTTC.

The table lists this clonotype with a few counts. The CDR3 region is CSAGWDRENSPLHF. The CDR3 coding sequence is TGCAGTGCTGGGTGGGACAGGGAGAATTCACCCCTCCACTTT. The V gene is TRBV20-1, the J gene TRBJ1-6, with 9 bases fitting TRBD1. The J segment lost 7 bases and the V segment lost 5 bases, leaving 6 bases of the junction unmatched. Per germline, CDR1 DFQATT and CDR2 SNEGSKA (reference sequence). The CDR3 loop spans 14 amino acids.

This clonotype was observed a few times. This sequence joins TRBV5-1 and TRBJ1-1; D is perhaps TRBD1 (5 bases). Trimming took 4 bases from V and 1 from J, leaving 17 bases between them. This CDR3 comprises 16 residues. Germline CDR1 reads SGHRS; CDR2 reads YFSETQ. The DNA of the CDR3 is TGCGCCAGCAGCCCCGGGACCGCAAACCAGAACACTGAAGCTTTCTTT. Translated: CASSPGTANQNTEAFF.

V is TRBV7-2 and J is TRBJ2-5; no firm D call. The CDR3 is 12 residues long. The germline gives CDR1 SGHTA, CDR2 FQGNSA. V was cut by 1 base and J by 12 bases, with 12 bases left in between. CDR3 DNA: TGTGCCAGCAGCTTAGATGGAGCGAATGAGTACTTC. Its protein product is CASSLDGANEYF.

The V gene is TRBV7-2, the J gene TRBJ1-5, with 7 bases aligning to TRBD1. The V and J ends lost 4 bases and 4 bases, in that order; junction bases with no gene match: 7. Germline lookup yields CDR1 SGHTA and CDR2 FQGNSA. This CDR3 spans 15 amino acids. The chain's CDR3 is CASSWSTGENQPQHF. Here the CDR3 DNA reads TGTGCCAGCAGCTGGAGCACAGGGGAAAATCAGCCCCAGCATTTT. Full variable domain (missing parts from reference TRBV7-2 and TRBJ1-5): GAGVSQSPSNKVTEKGKDVELRCDPISGHTALYWYRQSLGQGLEFLIYFQGNSAPDKSGLPSDRFSAERTGGSVSTLTIQRTQQEDSAVYLCASSWSTGENQPQHFGDGTRLSIL.

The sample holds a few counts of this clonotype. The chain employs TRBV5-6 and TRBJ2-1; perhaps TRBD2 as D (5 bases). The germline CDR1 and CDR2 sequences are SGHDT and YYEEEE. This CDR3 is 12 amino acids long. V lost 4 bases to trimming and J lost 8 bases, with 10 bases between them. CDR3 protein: CASSPTGDEQFF. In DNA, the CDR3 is TGTGCCAGCAGCCCGACCGGGGATGAGCAGTTCTTC.

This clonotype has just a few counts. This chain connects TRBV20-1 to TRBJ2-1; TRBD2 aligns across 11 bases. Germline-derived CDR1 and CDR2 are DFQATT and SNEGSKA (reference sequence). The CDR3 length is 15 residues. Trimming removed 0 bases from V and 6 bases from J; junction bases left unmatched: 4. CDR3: CSARDRLAGTNEQFF. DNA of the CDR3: TGCAGTGCTAGAGATAGACTAGCGGGGACCAATGAGCAGTTCTTC.

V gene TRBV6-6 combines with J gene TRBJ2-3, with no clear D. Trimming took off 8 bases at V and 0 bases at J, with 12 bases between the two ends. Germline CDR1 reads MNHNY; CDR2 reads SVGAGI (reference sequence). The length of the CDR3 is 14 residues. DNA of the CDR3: TGTGCCAGCGAGGTTGGCCTTAGCACAGATACGCAGTATTTT. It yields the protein CASEVGLSTDTQYF.

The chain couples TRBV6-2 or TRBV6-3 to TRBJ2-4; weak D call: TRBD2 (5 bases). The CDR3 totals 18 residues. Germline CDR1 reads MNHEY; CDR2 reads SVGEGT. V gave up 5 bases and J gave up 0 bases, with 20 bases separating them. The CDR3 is CASSNRETRLLAKNIQYF. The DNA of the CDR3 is TGTGCCAGCAGTAACCGGGAAACGCGCCTACTAGCCAAAAACATTCAGTACTTC.

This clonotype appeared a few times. The CDR3 nucleotides read TGTGCCAGCAGCTCCCTGGGCCTAGCCGGGTTTCGAGGCAAAAACATTCAGTACTTC. This codes for CASSSLGLAGFRGKNIQYF. The V call is TRBV11-2, the J call TRBJ2-4; the D gene is possibly TRBD2 (5 bases). The CDR3 runs 19 residues. Per germline, CDR1 SGHAT and CDR2 FQNNGV. Trimming removed 4 bases from V and 3 bases from J, with 25 bases in between.

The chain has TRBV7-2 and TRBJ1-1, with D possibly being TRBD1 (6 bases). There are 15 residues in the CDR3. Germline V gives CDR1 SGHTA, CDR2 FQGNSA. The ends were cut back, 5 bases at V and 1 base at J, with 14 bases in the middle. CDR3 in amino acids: CASSEQGRKNTEAFF. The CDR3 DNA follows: TGTGCCAGCAGCGAGCAGGGGAGGAAGAACACTGAAGCTTTCTTT.

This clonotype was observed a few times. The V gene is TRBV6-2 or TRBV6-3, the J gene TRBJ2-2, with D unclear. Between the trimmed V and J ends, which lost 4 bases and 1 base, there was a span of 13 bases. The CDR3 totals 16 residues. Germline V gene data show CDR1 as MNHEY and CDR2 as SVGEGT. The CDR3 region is CASSSLADMNTGELFF. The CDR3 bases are TGTGCCAGCAGTTCTCTCGCAGATATGAACACCGGGGAGCTGTTTTTT.